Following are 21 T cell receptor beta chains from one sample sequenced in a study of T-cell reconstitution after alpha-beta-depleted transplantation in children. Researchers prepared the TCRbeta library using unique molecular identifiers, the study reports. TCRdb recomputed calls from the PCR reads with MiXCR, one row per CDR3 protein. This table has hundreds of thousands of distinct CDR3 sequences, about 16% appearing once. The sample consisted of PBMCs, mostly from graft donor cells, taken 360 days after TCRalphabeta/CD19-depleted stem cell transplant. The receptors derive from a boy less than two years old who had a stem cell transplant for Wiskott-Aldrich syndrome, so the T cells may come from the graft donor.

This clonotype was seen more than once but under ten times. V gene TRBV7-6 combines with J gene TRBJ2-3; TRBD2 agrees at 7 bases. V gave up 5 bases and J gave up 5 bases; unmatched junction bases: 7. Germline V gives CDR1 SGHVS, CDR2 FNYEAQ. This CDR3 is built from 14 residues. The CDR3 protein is CASSPSLAVDTQYF. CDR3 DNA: TGTGCCAGCAGCCCTTCCCTAGCGGTAGATACGCAGTATTTT.

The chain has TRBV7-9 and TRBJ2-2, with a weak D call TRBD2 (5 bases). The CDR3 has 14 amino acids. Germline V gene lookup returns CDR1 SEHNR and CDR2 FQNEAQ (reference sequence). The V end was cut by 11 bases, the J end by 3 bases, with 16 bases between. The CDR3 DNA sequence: TGTGCCGCCCGATCCGGGAAACACACCGGGGAGCTGTTTTTT. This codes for CAARSGKHTGELFF.

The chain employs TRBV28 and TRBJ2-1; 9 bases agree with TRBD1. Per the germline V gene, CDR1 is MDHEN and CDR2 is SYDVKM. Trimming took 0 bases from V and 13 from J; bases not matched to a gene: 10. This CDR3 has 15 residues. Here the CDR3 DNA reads TGTGCCAGCAGTTTATGGGCTTTGACAGGGGGTGTCCAGTTCTTC. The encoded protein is CASSLWALTGGVQFF. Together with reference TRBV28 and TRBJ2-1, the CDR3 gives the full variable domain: DVKVTQSSRYLVKRTGEKVFLECVQDMDHENMFWYRQDPGLGLRLIYFSYDVKMKEKGDIPEGYSVSREKKERFSLILESASTNQTSMYLCASSLWALTGGVQFFGPGTRLTVL.

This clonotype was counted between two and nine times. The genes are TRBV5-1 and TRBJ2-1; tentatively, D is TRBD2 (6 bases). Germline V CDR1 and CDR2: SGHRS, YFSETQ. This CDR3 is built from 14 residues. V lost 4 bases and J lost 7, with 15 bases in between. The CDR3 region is CASSIGGTHNEQFF. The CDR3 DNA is TGCGCCAGCAGCATAGGCGGGACTCATAATGAGCAGTTCTTC.

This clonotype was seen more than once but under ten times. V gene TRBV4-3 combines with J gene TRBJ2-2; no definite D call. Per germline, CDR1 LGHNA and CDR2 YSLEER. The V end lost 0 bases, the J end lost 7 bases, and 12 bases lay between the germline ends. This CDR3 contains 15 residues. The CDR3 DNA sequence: TGCGCCAGCAGCCAAGATCAAAGGGTGGGCGGGGAGCTGTTTTTT. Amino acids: CASSQDQRVGGELFF.

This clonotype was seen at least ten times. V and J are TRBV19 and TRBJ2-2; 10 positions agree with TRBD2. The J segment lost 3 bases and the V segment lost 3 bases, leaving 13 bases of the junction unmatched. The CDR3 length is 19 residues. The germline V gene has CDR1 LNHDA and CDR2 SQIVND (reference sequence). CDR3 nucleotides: TGTGCCAGTAGTATCTGGGGGCTAGCGGGAGCTTCGGACACCGGGGAGCTGTTTTTT. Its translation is CASSIWGLAGASDTGELFF.

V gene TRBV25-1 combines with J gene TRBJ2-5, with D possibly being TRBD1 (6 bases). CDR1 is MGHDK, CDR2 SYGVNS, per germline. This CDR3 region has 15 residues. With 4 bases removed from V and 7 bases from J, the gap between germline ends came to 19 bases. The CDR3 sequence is CASSVGQMTDRTQYF. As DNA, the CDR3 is TGTGCCAGCAGTGTCGGACAGATGACTGATCGGACCCAGTACTTC. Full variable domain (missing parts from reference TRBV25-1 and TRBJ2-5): EADIYQTPRYLVIGTGKKITLECSQTMGHDKMYWYQQDPGMELHLIHYSYGVNSTEKGDLSSESTVSRIRTEHFPLTLESARPSHTSQYLCASSVGQMTDRTQYFGPGTRLLVL.

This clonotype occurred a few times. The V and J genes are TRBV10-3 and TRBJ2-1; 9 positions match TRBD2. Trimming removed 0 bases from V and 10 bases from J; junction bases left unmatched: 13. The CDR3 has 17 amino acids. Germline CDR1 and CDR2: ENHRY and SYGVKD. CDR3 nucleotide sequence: TGTGCCATCAGTGAGTCGGAAGCGGGAGGAACCTTAACGGAGCAGTTCTTC. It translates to CAISESEAGGTLTEQFF.

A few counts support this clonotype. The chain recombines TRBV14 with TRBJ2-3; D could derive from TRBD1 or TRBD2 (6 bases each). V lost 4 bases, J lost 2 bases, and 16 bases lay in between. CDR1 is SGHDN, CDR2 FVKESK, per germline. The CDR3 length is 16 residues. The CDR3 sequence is CASSPLWGASTDTQYF. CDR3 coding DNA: TGTGCCAGCAGCCCTCTGTGGGGGGCTTCCACAGATACGCAGTATTTT.

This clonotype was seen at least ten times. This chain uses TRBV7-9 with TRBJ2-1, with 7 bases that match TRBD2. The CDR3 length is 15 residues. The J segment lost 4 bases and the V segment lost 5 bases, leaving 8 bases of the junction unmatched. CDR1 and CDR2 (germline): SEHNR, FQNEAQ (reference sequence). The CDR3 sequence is CASSPRLAPYNEQFF. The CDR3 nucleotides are TGTGCCAGCAGCCCTAGACTAGCCCCGTACAATGAGCAGTTCTTC.

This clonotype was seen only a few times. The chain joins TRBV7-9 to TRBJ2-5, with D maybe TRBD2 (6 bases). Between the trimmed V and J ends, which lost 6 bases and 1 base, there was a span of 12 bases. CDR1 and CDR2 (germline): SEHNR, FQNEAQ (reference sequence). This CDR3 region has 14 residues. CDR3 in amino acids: CASSPRLVQETQYF. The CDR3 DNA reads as TGTGCCAGCAGTCCCCGACTAGTCCAAGAGACCCAGTACTTC.

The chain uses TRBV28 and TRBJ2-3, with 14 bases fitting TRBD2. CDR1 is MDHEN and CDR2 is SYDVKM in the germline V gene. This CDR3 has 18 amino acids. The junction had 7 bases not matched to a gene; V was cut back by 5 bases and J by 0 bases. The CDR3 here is CASSPGTSGGASTDTQYF. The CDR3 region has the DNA TGTGCCAGCAGTCCCGGGACTAGCGGGGGAGCTAGCACAGATACGCAGTATTTT.

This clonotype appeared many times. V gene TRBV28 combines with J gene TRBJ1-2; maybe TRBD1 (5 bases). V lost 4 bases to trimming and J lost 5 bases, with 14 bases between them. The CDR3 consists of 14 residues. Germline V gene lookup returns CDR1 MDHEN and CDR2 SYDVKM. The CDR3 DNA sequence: TGTGCCAGCAGTTCCGCAACAGGAGTATATGGCTACACCTTC. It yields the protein CASSSATGVYGYTF.

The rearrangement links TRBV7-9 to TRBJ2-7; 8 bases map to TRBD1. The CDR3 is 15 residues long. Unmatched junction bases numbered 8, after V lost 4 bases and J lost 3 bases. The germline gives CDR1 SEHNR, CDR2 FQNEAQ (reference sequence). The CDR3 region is CASSSMRTGSYEQYF. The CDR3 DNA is TGTGCCAGCAGCTCGATGAGGACAGGGAGCTACGAGCAGTACTTC.

Written as DNA, the CDR3 is TGTGCCAGCAGTGGGGACAGGTTTGAAGCTTTCTTT. Its translation: CASSGDRFEAFF. The J gene is TRBJ1-1, the V gene TRBV6-5; 8 nucleotides match TRBD1. The CDR3 is 12 amino acids. Per germline, CDR1 MNHEY and CDR2 SVGAGI. Trimming cost V 5 bases and J 7 bases; bases outside gene matches: 3.

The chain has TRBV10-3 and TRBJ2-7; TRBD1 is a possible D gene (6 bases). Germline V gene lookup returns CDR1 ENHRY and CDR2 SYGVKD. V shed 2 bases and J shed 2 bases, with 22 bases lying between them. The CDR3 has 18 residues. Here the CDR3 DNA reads TGTGCCATCAGTGAGGGACCACCGACAGGACCCCTTACCTACGAGCAGTACTTC. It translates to CAISEGPPTGPLTYEQYF.

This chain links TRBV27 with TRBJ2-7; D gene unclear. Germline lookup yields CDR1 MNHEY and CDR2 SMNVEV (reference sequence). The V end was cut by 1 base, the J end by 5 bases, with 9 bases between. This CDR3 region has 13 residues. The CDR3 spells CASSLLGKDEQYF. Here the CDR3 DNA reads TGTGCCAGCAGTTTATTAGGTAAAGACGAGCAGTACTTC.

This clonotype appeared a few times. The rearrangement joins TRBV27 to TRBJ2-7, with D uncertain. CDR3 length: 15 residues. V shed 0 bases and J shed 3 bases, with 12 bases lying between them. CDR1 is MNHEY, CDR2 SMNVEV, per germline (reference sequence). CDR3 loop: CASSLSGSFFYEQYF. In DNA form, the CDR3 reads TGTGCCAGCAGTTTATCTGGCAGTTTTTTCTACGAGCAGTACTTC.

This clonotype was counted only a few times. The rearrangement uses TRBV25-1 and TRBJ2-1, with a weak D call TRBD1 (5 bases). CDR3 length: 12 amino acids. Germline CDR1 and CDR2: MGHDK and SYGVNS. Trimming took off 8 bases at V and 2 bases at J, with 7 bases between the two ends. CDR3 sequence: CASGRAYNEQFF. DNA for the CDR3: TGTGCCAGCGGCAGGGCCTACAATGAGCAGTTCTTC.

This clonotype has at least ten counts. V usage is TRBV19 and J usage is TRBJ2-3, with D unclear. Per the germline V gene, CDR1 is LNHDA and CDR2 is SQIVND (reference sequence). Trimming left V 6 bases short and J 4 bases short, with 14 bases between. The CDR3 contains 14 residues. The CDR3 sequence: CASRERGKADTQYF. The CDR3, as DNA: TGTGCCAGTAGGGAACGCGGAAAAGCAGATACGCAGTATTTT.

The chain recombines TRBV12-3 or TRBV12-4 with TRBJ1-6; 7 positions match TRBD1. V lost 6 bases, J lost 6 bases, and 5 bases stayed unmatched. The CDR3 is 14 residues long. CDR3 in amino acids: CASRLGQANSPLHF. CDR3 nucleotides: TGTGCCAGCAGGCTCGGACAGGCTAATTCACCCCTCCACTTT.